The clone carrying this T cell receptor (beta chain) has more than one count but fewer than ten. This entry is derived from a study of blood T cell repertoires in COVID-19. Study in general: Sites in the United States, Italy and Spain provided acute and convalescent COVID-19 samples.

The germline V and J ends were trimmed by 4 bases and 1 base, with 13 bases remaining between them. This CDR3 has 15 amino acids. The germline gives CDR1 MDHEN, CDR2 SYDVKM. Recruits, aged roughly 18 to 95 years, lived in 25 or so US areas. Cohort assignment relied on participant-reported clinical history. TCRdb keeps only in-frame clones here, not all; method: immunoSEQ multiplex PCR. Here the sample spans a few hundred thousand clones, about nine tenths being singletons. The chain employs TRBV28 and TRBJ1-1; no clear D. The sequenced sample was PBMCs or T cells enriched from blood (not recorded which). The sequence derives from a woman aged 18-30 years who had recovered from COVID-19. CDR3 protein: CASSSLGGANTEAFF. As DNA, the CDR3 is TGTGCCAGCAGTTCCCTAGGAGGAGCGAACACTGAAGCTTTCTTT.